Listed here are 27 T cell receptor beta chains from one sample, sequenced in a study of blood T cell repertoires in COVID-19. Produced via immunoSEQ multiplex PCR; TCRdb's table is partial and in-frame only. The sample has about 180,000 clones, approximately 85% seen once. Source material: PBMCs or T cells enriched from blood (not recorded which). The origin of the receptors is a woman aged 25 to 39 who had recovered from COVID-19.

The count of this clone is one. The chain employs TRBV5-1 and TRBJ2-1, with 9 bases lining up with TRBD2. V dropped 1 base and J dropped 4; count of bases not matched to a gene: 3. CDR3 length equals 15 residues. Germline V lookup: CDR1 SGHRS, CDR2 YFSETQ. In nucleotides, the CDR3 is TGCGCCAGCAGCTTGACTAGCGGGCCTTACAATGAGCAGTTCTTC. It specifies CASSLTSGPYNEQFF.

The chain uses TRBV28 and TRBJ1-1, with D possibly matching TRBD1 (5 bases). The CDR3 consists of 16 residues. Germline loops: CDR1 MDHEN, CDR2 SYDVKM. Trimming took off 3 bases at V and 3 bases at J, with 17 bases between the two ends. CDR3 sequence (DNA): TGTGCCAGCAGTTTGGGGGGGTCTCGTGTGGACACTGAAGCTTTCTTT. Residues: CASSLGGSRVDTEAFF. Together with reference TRBV28 and TRBJ1-1, the CDR3 gives the full variable domain: DVKVTQSSRYLVKRTGEKVFLECVQDMDHENMFWYRQDPGLGLRLIYFSYDVKMKEKGDIPEGYSVSREKKERFSLILESASTNQTSMYLCASSLGGSRVDTEAFFGQGTRLTVV.

Note on this clone: This CDR3 is also generated by other DNA sequences in the sample. The chain recombines TRBV27 with TRBJ2-7, with 10 bases identical to TRBD2. The junction had 1 base not matched to a gene; V was cut back by 2 bases and J by 3 bases. The germline gives CDR1 MNHEY, CDR2 SMNVEV (reference sequence). The CDR3 has 14 residues. CDR3 residues: CASSLASGSYEQYF. CDR3 sequence (DNA): TGTGCCAGCAGTTTAGCTAGCGGGAGCTACGAGCAGTACTTC.

V usage is TRBV5-1 and J usage is TRBJ2-1; TRBD2 matches at 7 bases. The V segment lost 3 bases and the J segment 0 bases; nucleotides outside the gene matches: 3. The CDR3 loop spans 15 amino acids. CDR1 SGHRS and CDR2 YFSETQ come from the germline V gene. The CDR3 nucleotides are TGCGCCAGCAGCTCCGGACTAGACTCCTACAATGAGCAGTTCTTC. Translated, it gives CASSSGLDSYNEQFF.

This clone was recorded at least ten times. V usage is TRBV4-2 and J usage is TRBJ2-1; 12 bases are a match to TRBD2. CDR1 LGHNA and CDR2 YNFKEQ come from the germline V gene. The CDR3 spans 16 residues. Trimming cost V 0 bases and J 8 bases; bases outside gene matches: 5. This CDR3 is CASSQDLAGGTDEQFF. CDR3 DNA: TGTGCCAGCAGCCAAGATCTAGCGGGAGGGACCGATGAGCAGTTCTTC.

The rearrangement joins TRBV29-1 to TRBJ2-1; 9 nucleotides agree with TRBD1. V was clipped by 3 bases and J by 3 bases; unmatched bases: 3. CDR3 length: 14 amino acids. The V gene's germline CDR1 is SQVTM and CDR2 ANQGSEA. CDR3 sequence (DNA): TGCAGCGTTGATGGGACAGGGAACTACAATGAGCAGTTCTTC. Protein sequence: CSVDGTGNYNEQFF.

The chain is built from TRBV10-3 and TRBJ2-7; 9 bases map to TRBD1. The V gene's germline CDR1 is ENHRY and CDR2 SYGVKD. V gave up 3 bases and J gave up 6 bases; unmatched junction bases: 9. The CDR3 has 15 residues. In DNA form, the CDR3 reads TGTGCCATCAGTGAACAGGACAGGGGAATTGTCGAGCAGTACTTC. It is translated as CAISEQDRGIVEQYF.

In this sample, this clone turned up once. The V and J genes are TRBV6-5 and TRBJ1-1; D is possibly TRBD1 (5 bases). Trimming took 4 bases from V and 3 from J, leaving 18 bases between them. This CDR3 has 16 residues. The germline CDR1 and CDR2 sequences are MNHEY and SVGAGI. DNA for the CDR3: TGTGCCAGCAGTTCACTCGGGGCGGGGTTGGACACTGAAGCTTTCTTT. It encodes CASSSLGAGLDTEAFF.

V and J are TRBV24-1 and TRBJ2-3; 10 bases agree with TRBD2. The V and J ends lost 6 bases and 4 bases, in that order; junction bases with no gene match: 3. Per the germline V gene, CDR1 is KGHDR and CDR2 is SFDVKD. The CDR3 extends over 14 amino acids. CDR3 coding DNA: TGTGCCACCAGTATAGCGGGAGGATCAGATACGCAGTATTTT. Translating it yields CATSIAGGSDTQYF.

This sequence joins TRBV10-3 and TRBJ1-5; 8 bases map to TRBD1. The germline V gene encodes CDR1 ENHRY and CDR2 SYGVKD. The V and J ends lost 6 bases and 5 bases, in that order; junction bases with no gene match: 9. The CDR3 runs to 15 residues. In nucleotides, the CDR3 is TGTGCCATCAGCCCTGCTCGGGACAGGCATCAGCCCCAGCATTTT. This translates into CAISPARDRHQPQHF.

The V call is TRBV19, the J call TRBJ1-5, with D maybe TRBD1 (6 bases). Trimming removed 4 bases at V and 0 bases at J, with 28 bases between. Germline loops: CDR1 LNHDA, CDR2 SQIVND (reference sequence). This CDR3 comprises 21 residues. This CDR3 is CASSTTRLTGPRRYSNQPQHF. DNA for the CDR3: TGTGCCAGTAGTACCACGCGTTTGACAGGACCCCGCCGGTATAGCAATCAGCCCCAGCATTTT.

CDR3 in DNA: TGTGCCAGCTCACGGGCTCAGGGGGCCACTGAAGCTTTCTTT. Its protein is CASSRAQGATEAFF. The chain has TRBV18 and TRBJ1-1; TRBD1 matches at 8 bases. The CDR3 loop spans 14 amino acids. V shed 4 bases and J 4 bases; nucleotides not matched to a gene: 5. Germline CDR1 KGHSH, CDR2 LQKENI.

The V and J genes are TRBV25-1 and TRBJ1-5; D is unclear. Deletions cut 4 bases from V and 1 base from J, with 8 bases between. This CDR3 contains 14 residues. CDR1 MGHDK and CDR2 SYGVNS come from the germline V gene. The CDR3 region has the DNA TGTGCCAGCAGTGCCTCCGGGAGCAATCAGCCCCAGCATTTT. This sequence encodes CASSASGSNQPQHF.

The chain has TRBV6-5 and TRBJ2-7; maybe TRBD1 (6 bases). Germline-derived CDR1 and CDR2 are MNHEY and SVGAGI. This CDR3 region has 15 residues. The V end lost 6 bases, the J end lost 3 bases, and 18 bases lay between the germline ends. CDR3 loop: CASSQGRGHHYEQYF. DNA for the CDR3: TGTGCCAGCAGCCAAGGAAGGGGACACCACTACGAGCAGTACTTC.

The chain carries TRBV7-9 and TRBJ1-1; 8 bases align to TRBD1. The CDR3 totals 12 residues. The V gene's germline CDR1 is SEHNR and CDR2 FQNEAQ (reference sequence). V was clipped by 4 bases and J by 10 bases; unmatched bases: 5. CDR3 region: CASSSRTGSAFF. For the CDR3, the DNA is TGTGCCAGCAGCTCGCGGACAGGGTCAGCTTTCTTT.

This chain links TRBV27 with TRBJ2-2, with 7 positions matching TRBD1. CDR3 size: 18 residues. V dropped 0 bases and J dropped 1; count of bases not matched to a gene: 8. Germline lookup yields CDR1 MNHEY and CDR2 SMNVEV (reference sequence). CDR3 residues: CASSLSPDRAENTGELFF. The CDR3 nucleotides read TGTGCCAGCAGTTTATCTCCCGACAGGGCGGAGAACACCGGGGAGCTGTTTTTT.

The chain is built from TRBV12-3 or TRBV12-4 and TRBJ2-1; D not resolved. V dropped 6 bases and J dropped 8 bases, with 8 bases sitting between them. The CDR3 sequence is 11 residues long. CDR3: CASSLQYEQFF. The DNA for the CDR3 is TGTGCCAGCAGCTTGCAGTATGAGCAGTTCTTC.

The chain uses TRBV28 and TRBJ1-4; TRBD1 matches 7 bases. Trimming took 5 bases from V and 8 from J; bases not matched to a gene: 11. CDR3 length: 15 amino acids. Germline V gene lookup returns CDR1 MDHEN and CDR2 SYDVKM. The CDR3 spells CASSTQTGLREKLFF. The DNA for the CDR3 is TGTGCCAGCAGTACCCAGACAGGGCTTAGGGAAAAACTGTTTTTT.

The rearrangement uses TRBV15 and TRBJ1-1; D uncertain. Germline CDR1 is LNHNV and CDR2 is YYDKDF (reference sequence). This CDR3 is built from 13 residues. Between the trimmed V and J ends, which lost 0 bases and 11 bases, there was a span of 13 bases. CDR3 region: CATSRDPGIDAFF. As DNA, the CDR3 is TGTGCCACCAGCAGAGATCCCGGGATAGATGCTTTCTTT.

V gene TRBV28 combines with J gene TRBJ1-2; D gene unclear. V lost 3 bases, J lost 2 bases, and 7 bases lay in between. Looked up from germline, CDR1 is MDHEN and CDR2 is SYDVKM. This CDR3 region has 13 residues. The CDR3 region is CASSLPENYGYTF. The CDR3 nucleotides are TGTGCCAGCAGTTTGCCGGAGAACTATGGCTACACCTTC.

The J gene is TRBJ1-1, the V gene TRBV10-3; perhaps TRBD1 as D (6 bases). From germline, CDR1 is ENHRY and CDR2 SYGVKD. The CDR3 runs to 12 residues. Trimming shortened V by 11 bases and J by 5 bases, and 15 bases separated the two germline ends. CDR3 bases: TGTGCCGCCCGGACAGTGGGGACTGAAGCTTTCTTT. It is translated as CAARTVGTEAFF.

This sequence joins TRBV5-1 and TRBJ2-3, with unresolved D. V was cut by 0 bases and J by 2 bases, with 4 bases left in between. CDR3 length equals 13 residues. Germline V gene data show CDR1 as SGHRS and CDR2 as YFSETQ. The CDR3 DNA reads TGCGCCAGCAGCTTGGGGGCCACAGATACGCAGTATTTT. The encoded protein is CASSLGATDTQYF.

The gene calls are TRBV7-9 and TRBJ2-1; 8 bases map to TRBD2. Germline V gene sequence: CDR1 SEHNR, CDR2 FQNEAQ (reference sequence). The CDR3 extends over 16 amino acids. Trimming at V came to 1 base and at J to 8 bases, leaving 10 bases not matched to a gene. The CDR3 region is CASSLVGREGVDEQFF. The CDR3 DNA reads as TGTGCCAGCAGCTTAGTGGGACGGGAGGGCGTCGATGAGCAGTTCTTC.

The V and J genes are TRBV5-1 and TRBJ2-2; 7 positions match TRBD1. The CDR3 totals 16 residues. Germline V gives CDR1 SGHRS, CDR2 YFSETQ. Trimming cost V 0 bases and J 5 bases; bases outside gene matches: 7. CDR3 loop: CASSLVPGGRTGELFF. CDR3 bases: TGCGCCAGCAGCTTGGTTCCAGGGGGAAGGACCGGGGAGCTGTTTTTT. Full variable domain (missing parts from reference TRBV5-1 and TRBJ2-2): KAGVTQTPRYLIKTRGQQVTLSCSPISGHRSVSWYQQTPGQGLQFLFEYFSETQRNKGNFPGRFSGRQFSNSRSEMNVSTLELGDSALYLCASSLVPGGRTGELFFGEGSRLTVL.

The chain recombines TRBV11-2 with TRBJ2-1; 7 bases fit TRBD1. Trimming cost V 1 base and J 0 bases; bases outside gene matches: 9. This CDR3 has 18 amino acids. The germline V gene encodes CDR1 SGHAT and CDR2 FQNNGV. The CDR3 protein is CASSLGGPDRSSYNEQFF. CDR3 bases: TGTGCCAGCAGCTTAGGGGGACCGGACAGGAGCTCCTACAATGAGCAGTTCTTC.

The chain employs TRBV18 and TRBJ2-6, with D maybe TRBD1 (5 bases). Germline V lookup: CDR1 KGHSH, CDR2 LQKENI. V lost 3 bases and J 0 bases, leaving 12 bases between the germline ends. The CDR3 loop spans 17 amino acids. CDR3 nucleotides: TGTGCCAGCTCACCGGGCAGGGCCTCCTCTGGGGCCAACGTCCTGACTTTC. Translating it yields CASSPGRASSGANVLTF.

This clone was seen more than once but under ten times. This chain links TRBV5-1 with TRBJ2-2; TRBD1 agrees at 7 bases. The CDR3 spans 17 residues. Germline V lookup: CDR1 SGHRS, CDR2 YFSETQ. J lost 0 bases, V lost 0 bases, and 5 bases had no gene match. CDR3: CASSLDPTGPNTGELFF. For the CDR3, the DNA is TGCGCCAGCAGCTTGGATCCGACAGGGCCGAACACCGGGGAGCTGTTTTTT.